This TCR beta chain was sequenced in a study of shared clonotypes between healthy human individuals. This CDR3 has 13 amino acids. The ends were cut back, 7 bases at V and 1 base at J, with 7 bases in the middle. Per the germline V gene, CDR1 is PRHDT and CDR2 is FYEKMQ (reference sequence). For each subset, genomic DNA was distributed in equal portions over several immunoSEQ plates. Clones were read by immunoSEQ multiplex PCR, and TCRdb kept only the in-frame ones, dropping some. The sample lists some 470,000 clones, 76% occurring once. This receptor was taken from a middle-aged woman in good health. Some clones in this sample may be carry-over from other donors' samples. The chain combines TRBV13 with TRBJ2-2; possibly TRBD1 for D (5 bases). Sequencing was performed on PBMCs. DNA for the CDR3: TGTGCCAGCAAAGGGGAGAACACCGGGGAGCTGTTTTTT. Translating gives CASKGENTGELFF.